This TCR beta chain originates from a study of CXCR3-negative and CXCR3-positive naive CD8 T cells. The CDR3 totals 16 residues. Germline V gene sequence: CDR1 SGHAT, CDR2 FQNNGV. CD45RO-CCR7+CD27+CD95- was the phenotype of naive CD8+ T cells. UMI-labeled 5' RACE yielded the TRB cDNA libraries. TCRdb re-called the 5' RACE reads; every CDR3 protein appears as one record, without DNA. The sample data list 55,000 to 65,000 distinct CDR3 sequences. General study results and limits: Comparison of naive cells showed more hydrophobic TRB CDR3s in CXCR3-positive than in CXCR3-negative naive cells. Comparably high diversity was seen in both naive subsets, and much lower diversity in memory CD8+ cells. Across naive subsets, surface CD5 expression was comparable, and TCR strength was inferred from properties of the TRB CDR3. Partial loss of CXCR3 expression followed cryopreservation; most assays used fresh PBMCs.

Notes on this clonotype: The antigen remains unidentified.

The chain recombines TRBV11-2 with TRBJ1-5. The source of this sequence is a human donor in good health. Some clones in this sample may be carry-over from other donors' samples. The specimen was naive CXCR3+ CD8+ T cells from blood. Subset meaning: CD45RO-CCR7+CD27+CD95- naive CD8+ T cells expressing CXCR3 (TNR3+). CDR3 loop: CASSLDWKYKNQPQHF.